This T cell receptor beta chain was recovered during a study of blood T cell repertoires in COVID-19. Study-level background: The United States, Italy and Spain provided the acute and convalescent COVID-19 samples. T cells, B-cell-depleted T cells, or PBMCs supplied cDNA or gDNA.

Per the study methods: Cell counts per sample came from amplifying reference gene primers. TCRdb keeps only in-frame clones here, not all; method: immunoSEQ multiplex PCR. The DNA gave D and trimming, while V, J and clone size come from that table. The sample contains about 120,000 clones, about 92% of which appear only once. With V trimmed by 5 bases and J by 7 bases, 8 bases remained unmatched. CDR1 is SGHTA, CDR2 FQGNSA, per germline. This CDR3 comprises 14 residues. The chain carries TRBV7-2 and TRBJ2-3, with TRBD2 matching 8 bases. The receptor comes from a man over 45 with active COVID-19. Material for sequencing was peripheral blood. CDR3 DNA: TGTGCCAGCAGCAACAGCGTTAGCGGGAATACGCAGTATTTT. Protein: CASSNSVSGNTQYF.